One sample yielded the 2 T cell receptor beta chains listed below, sequenced in a study of blood T cell repertoires in COVID-19. Method: immunoSEQ multiplex PCR; TCRdb's copy keeps in-frame clones and lacks some. The sample lists about 430,000 clones, roughly nine tenths occurring once. The sequencing sample was made of PBMCs or T cells enriched from blood (not recorded which). These TCRs come from a man between 25 and 39 years old who had recovered from COVID-19.

The chain employs TRBV19 and TRBJ1-1, with TRBD1 identical over 7 bases. The CDR3 is 16 amino acids. Trimming removed 7 bases from V and 2 bases from J; junction bases left unmatched: 13. Germline CDR1 is LNHDA and CDR2 is SQIVND (reference sequence). The CDR3 region has the DNA TGTGCCAGTACCCCGCCCCGGGACAGCCCTAACACTGAAGCTTTCTTT. It yields the protein CASTPPRDSPNTEAFF.

This clone occurred once. The rearrangement joins TRBV19 to TRBJ1-2; the match to TRBD1 covers 7 bases. From germline, CDR1 is LNHDA and CDR2 SQIVND (reference sequence). CDR3 length: 17 amino acids. The trim removed 3 bases at V and 4 bases at J, leaving 14 bases unmatched. The DNA of the CDR3 is TGTGCCAGTAGTATTGGAATAGGACAGGAAAACTCCTATGGCTACACCTTC. Its protein product is CASSIGIGQENSYGYTF.